Listed here are 5 T cell receptor beta chains from one sample, sequenced in a study of human T cells and chemical hapten exposure. As for time point: patch test 3, about 24 weeks after DPC sensitization. As for treatment: therapeutic diphenylcyclopropenone sensitization with weekly scalp DPC. Each CDR3 protein is one row after TCRdb ran MiXCR on the RACE reads. Of 100,000 or so distinct CDR3 sequences in the sample, 34% were seen once. The input for sequencing was whole blood, taken in connection with sensitization to the hapten diphenylcyclopropenone (DPC). Receptor source: a man in his forties with alopecia areata. Some clones in this sample may be carry-over from other donors' samples.

This clonotype was recorded at least ten times. J is TRBJ1-1 and V is TRBV29-1, with D tentatively TRBD1 (6 bases). Looked up from germline, CDR1 is SQVTM and CDR2 is ANQGSEA. This CDR3 has 14 amino acids. With 4 bases removed from V and 2 bases from J, the gap between germline ends came to 14 bases. CDR3: CSVVKGGINTEAFF. As DNA, the CDR3 is TGCAGCGTTGTTAAGGGGGGGATTAACACTGAAGCTTTCTTT. The whole variable domain, remainder taken from reference TRBV29-1 and TRBJ1-1, is SAVISQKPSRDICQRGTSLTIQCQVDSQVTMMFWYRQQPGQSLTLIATANQGSEATYESGFVIDKFPISRPNLTFSTLTVSNMSPEDSSIYLCSVVKGGINTEAFFGQGTRLTVV.

The chain joins TRBV4-3 to TRBJ2-1, with no clear D. The CDR3 covers 13 residues. Germline lookup yields CDR1 LGHNA and CDR2 YSLEER. The ends were cut back, 1 base at V and 10 bases at J, with 11 bases in the middle. For the CDR3, the DNA is TGCGCCAGCAGCCAAGGTCTAGTCAAAGAGCAGTTCTTC. Protein: CASSQGLVKEQFF.

The chain joins TRBV30 to TRBJ2-3, with 10 bases identical to TRBD2. The germline V gene encodes CDR1 GTSNPN and CDR2 SVGIG (reference sequence). This CDR3 region has 16 residues. J gave up 2 bases and V 3 bases, and 8 bases lay outside the gene matches. The CDR3 reads CAWSYRAGGATDTQYF. CDR3 coding DNA: TGTGCCTGGAGCTATCGAGCGGGAGGGGCCACAGATACGCAGTATTTT.

V usage is TRBV6-6 and J usage is TRBJ2-7; 9 nucleotides agree with TRBD2. The CDR3 consists of 13 residues. Unmatched junction bases numbered 7, after V lost 6 bases and J lost 7 bases. Per the germline V gene, CDR1 is MNHNY and CDR2 is SVGAGI (reference sequence). The DNA of the CDR3 is TGTGCCAGCAGGGACAGCGCGGGGGGGGAGCAGTACGTC. As protein: CASRDSAGGEQYV.

The J gene is TRBJ2-7, the V gene TRBV20-1, with D unresolved. This CDR3 is 14 amino acids long. Germline V CDR1 and CDR2: DFQATT, SNEGSKA (reference sequence). V lost 4 bases and J lost 4, with 17 bases in between. This CDR3 reads CSATSGLPLYEQYF. The CDR3 DNA sequence: TGCAGTGCTACCTCCGGGCTGCCCCTTTACGAGCAGTACTTC.